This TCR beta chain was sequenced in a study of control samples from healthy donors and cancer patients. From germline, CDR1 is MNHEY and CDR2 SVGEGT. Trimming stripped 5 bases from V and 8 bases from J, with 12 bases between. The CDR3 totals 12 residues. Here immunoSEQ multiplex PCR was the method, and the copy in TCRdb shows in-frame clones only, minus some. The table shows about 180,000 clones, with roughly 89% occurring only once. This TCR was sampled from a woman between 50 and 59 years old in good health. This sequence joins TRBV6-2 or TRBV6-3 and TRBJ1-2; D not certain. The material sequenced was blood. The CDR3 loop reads CASSGGIQGYTF. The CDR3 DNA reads TGTGCCAGCAGTGGAGGGATTCAGGGCTACACCTTC.